The 25 T cell receptor beta chains below all came from one sample that was sequenced in a study of OX40 agonist ivuxolimab in advanced cancers. TCRdb keeps only in-frame clones here, not all; method: immunoSEQ multiplex PCR. The sample gives 78,000 or so clones, around 83% of which show up once; roughly 16% is in the top ten. Specimen: CD4+ or CD8+ T cells sorted from blood, collected in a trial of the OX40 agonist ivuxolimab. The receptors come from an adult with an advanced solid tumor such as melanoma, head and neck, liver or kidney cancer.

The chain couples TRBV7-9 to TRBJ1-1; no reliable D call. The V end lost 6 bases, the J end lost 4 bases, and 9 bases lay between the germline ends. The germline V gene has CDR1 SEHNR and CDR2 FQNEAQ (reference sequence). This CDR3 has 12 residues. In DNA form, the CDR3 reads TGTGCCAGCAGGGACGCCGGCACTGAAGCTTTCTTT. It codes for CASRDAGTEAFF.

This rearrangement joins TRBV15 to TRBJ2-3; 11 nucleotides align to TRBD2. Trimming took 2 bases from V and 0 from J; bases not matched to a gene: 1. CDR3 length: 16 amino acids. The germline CDR1 and CDR2 sequences are LNHNV and YYDKDF (reference sequence). For the CDR3, the DNA is TGTGCCACCAGCAGACTAGCGGGAGGAAGCACAGATACGCAGTATTTT. It specifies CATSRLAGGSTDTQYF.

The DNA for the CDR3 is TGTGCCAGTACGGCGGTTCCCAACTATGGCTACACCTTC. This codes for CASTAVPNYGYTF. The chain combines TRBV19 with TRBJ1-2, with D hard to call. CDR1 and CDR2 (germline): LNHDA, SQIVND (reference sequence). There are 13 residues in the CDR3. Trimming took 7 bases from V and 2 from J, leaving 11 bases between them. The whole variable domain, filled in from reference TRBV19 and TRBJ1-2, reads DGGITQSPKYLFRKEGQNVTLSCEQNLNHDAMYWYRQDPGQGLRLIYYSQIVNDFQKGDIAEGYSVSREKKESFPLTVTSAQKNPTAFYLCASTAVPNYGYTFGSGTRLTVV.

This chain links TRBV29-1 with TRBJ2-5; tentatively, D is TRBD2 (5 bases). Per germline, CDR1 SQVTM and CDR2 ANQGSEA. CDR3 length equals 14 residues. The V end lost 4 bases, the J end lost 4 bases, and 16 bases lay between the germline ends. The CDR3 protein is CSVGMRVIGETQYF. As DNA, the CDR3 is TGCAGCGTTGGTATGCGGGTCATAGGAGAGACCCAGTACTTC.

The chain couples TRBV6-4 to TRBJ2-3, with TRBD2 matching 10 bases. Per the germline V gene, CDR1 is MRHNA and CDR2 is SNTAGT. The CDR3 spans 17 residues. The trim removed 0 bases at V and 6 bases at J, leaving 9 bases unmatched. The CDR3, as DNA: TGTGCCAGCAGTGACTCAGGTGCGGCTAGCGGGAGTGATACGCAGTATTTT. This codes for CASSDSGAASGSDTQYF.

This clone showed up just once. This chain uses TRBV28 with TRBJ1-5; 10 positions match TRBD1. The trim removed 3 bases at V and 7 bases at J, leaving 3 bases unmatched. This CDR3 is built from 14 residues. Germline V CDR1 and CDR2: MDHEN, SYDVKM. Here the CDR3 DNA reads TGTGCCAGCAGTTTGACAGGGGGCCTGCAGCCCCAGCATTTT. Translation: CASSLTGGLQPQHF.

There are a few counts of this clone. The rearrangement links TRBV2 to TRBJ1-5, with D possibly TRBD1 on 5 matching bases. CDR1 and CDR2 from the germline V gene are SNHLY and FYNNEI. The CDR3 has 13 residues. The CDR3 region is CATTGGWDQPQHF. CDR3 DNA sequence: TGTGCGACGACGGGGGGGTGGGATCAGCCCCAGCATTTT.

The chain couples TRBV27 to TRBJ2-5, with D possibly matching TRBD2 (5 bases). V lost 4 bases and J lost 2, with 14 bases in between. The CDR3 is 15 amino acids. Germline-derived CDR1 and CDR2 are MNHEY and SMNVEV (reference sequence). The CDR3 reads CASSSIRPGQETQYF. Written as DNA, the CDR3 is TGTGCCAGCAGTTCTATCCGGCCGGGGCAAGAGACCCAGTACTTC.

This chain uses TRBV2 with TRBJ2-3; 10 positions agree with TRBD2. V trimming: 4 bases; J trimming: 1 base; junction bases outside the gene matches: 11. Germline loops: CDR1 SNHLY, CDR2 FYNNEI. This CDR3 is 18 amino acids long. In nucleotides, the CDR3 is TGTGCCAGCAGTGGAGGGCGGGGACTAGCGCGTGGCACAGATACGCAGTATTTT. Translated: CASSGGRGLARGTDTQYF.

V gene TRBV7-9 combines with J gene TRBJ1-6; 10 bases match TRBD1. J was trimmed by 10 bases and V by 5 bases; bases with no gene match: 5. CDR3 length: 14 amino acids. The germline CDR1 and CDR2 sequences are SEHNR and FQNEAQ (reference sequence). The CDR3 region has the DNA TGTGCCAGCAGCCTGGGACAGGGGACCTCACCCCTCCACTTT. Protein: CASSLGQGTSPLHF. Filled out from reference TRBV7-9 and TRBJ1-6, the complete variable domain reads DTGVSQNPRHKITKRGQNVTFRCDPISEHNRLYWYRQTLGQGPEFLTYFQNEAQLEKSRLLSDRFSAERPKGSFSTLEIQRTEQGDSAMYLCASSLGQGTSPLHFGNGTRLTVT.

This clone was found a few times. This chain's CDR3 is CASSSHYEQYF. CDR3 DNA sequence: TGCGCCAGCAGCTCCCACTACGAGCAGTACTTC. The gene calls are TRBV5-1 and TRBJ2-7, with D hard to call. Germline V CDR1 and CDR2: SGHRS, YFSETQ. Between the trimmed V and J ends, which lost 3 bases and 3 bases, there was a span of 4 bases. CDR3 length: 11 residues. The full variable domain, with the rest looked up from reference TRBV5-1 and TRBJ2-7, is KAGVTQTPRYLIKTRGQQVTLSCSPISGHRSVSWYQQTPGQGLQFLFEYFSETQRNKGNFPGRFSGRQFSNSRSEMNVSTLELGDSALYLCASSSHYEQYFGPGTRLTVT.

The gene calls are TRBV4-2 and TRBJ2-1; 8 bases are a match to TRBD2. This CDR3 has 15 residues. CDR1 and CDR2 (germline): LGHNA, YNFKEQ. Trimming took 4 bases from V and 6 from J; bases not matched to a gene: 8. CDR3 coding DNA: TGTGCCAGCAGCCTCCGACTAGCGATCCCCAATGAGCAGTTCTTC. It encodes CASSLRLAIPNEQFF.

CDR3 sequence reads: CASSLRSPGELFF. CDR3 DNA: TGTGCCAGCAGCTTACGCAGCCCCGGGGAGCTGTTTTTT. This chain connects TRBV11-3 to TRBJ2-2; D not resolved. The CDR3 spans 13 residues. The germline gives CDR1 SGHNT, CDR2 YENEEA. V lost 2 bases to trimming and J lost 6 bases, with 7 bases between them.

The rearrangement uses TRBV5-1 and TRBJ2-4; 12 bases line up with TRBD2. V was pared by 3 bases and J by 0 bases, with 7 bases of the junction left unmatched. This CDR3 comprises 18 residues. CDR1 SGHRS and CDR2 YFSETQ come from the germline V gene. The DNA of the CDR3 is TGCGCCAGCAGCTCGGGACTAGCGGGTAATCTAGCCAAAAACATTCAGTACTTC. Its translation: CASSSGLAGNLAKNIQYF.

This rearrangement joins TRBV5-4 to TRBJ2-5; maybe TRBD2 (6 bases). CDR3 length: 14 residues. The germline V and J ends were trimmed by 9 bases and 7 bases, with 22 bases remaining between them. From germline, CDR1 is SGHNT and CDR2 YYREEE (reference sequence). The CDR3 nucleotides read TGTGCCACCCAACCCCTGGGGGGTGGCGCGACCCAGTACTTC. Amino acid sequence: CATQPLGGGATQYF.

A few counts support this clone. V and J are TRBV5-1 and TRBJ2-5; 13 nucleotides align to TRBD2. With V trimmed by 4 bases and J by 5 bases, 8 bases remained unmatched. The CDR3 has 16 residues. Germline CDR1 SGHRS, CDR2 YFSETQ. The CDR3 protein is CASSTRTSGSLETQYF. DNA of the CDR3: TGCGCCAGCAGCACCCGGACTAGCGGGAGTCTGGAGACCCAGTACTTC.

The chain employs TRBV12-5 and TRBJ1-2; D is undetermined. Looked up from germline, CDR1 is LGHNT and CDR2 is FRNRAP. V shed 6 bases and J shed 0 bases, with 20 bases lying between them. The CDR3 has 17 residues. The CDR3 sequence is CASGLAGFVWANYGYTF. CDR3 nucleotides: TGTGCTAGTGGCCTGGCGGGGTTTGTGTGGGCTAACTATGGCTACACCTTC. The variable domain in full, with the rest retrieved from reference TRBV12-5 and TRBJ1-2, is DARVTQTPRHKVTEMGQEVTMRCQPILGHNTVFWYRQTMMQGLELLAYFRNRAPLDDSGMPKDRFSAEMPDATLATLKIQPSEPRDSAVYFCASGLAGFVWANYGYTFGSGTRLTVV.

The chain carries TRBV28 and TRBJ2-3; the match to TRBD1 covers 7 bases. The CDR3 is 16 residues long. Germline CDR1 and CDR2: MDHEN and SYDVKM. The J segment lost 0 bases and the V segment lost 6 bases, leaving 9 bases of the junction unmatched. The CDR3 DNA reads as TGTGCCAGCAGACCGCCGGGACAGACTAGCACAGATACGCAGTATTTT. This encodes CASRPPGQTSTDTQYF.

V usage is TRBV19 and J usage is TRBJ2-5, with 7 bases fitting TRBD2. V shed 1 base, J shed 1 base, and the junction held 3 bases outside the gene matches. Germline assignment: CDR1 LNHDA and CDR2 SQIVND (reference sequence). This CDR3 comprises 15 residues. DNA for the CDR3: TGTGCCAGTAGTATAGGCCCGGGGGGCCAAGAGACCCAGTACTTC. Translating it yields CASSIGPGGQETQYF.

The V gene is TRBV28, the J gene TRBJ2-1, with 13 positions matching TRBD2. CDR3 length equals 15 residues. Per the germline V gene, CDR1 is MDHEN and CDR2 is SYDVKM. V was pared by 4 bases and J by 10 bases, with 7 bases of the junction left unmatched. The CDR3 coding sequence is TGTGCCAGCAGTTACGGACTAGCGGGAGCTGGGGAGCAGTTCTTC. Translation gives CASSYGLAGAGEQFF.

V is TRBV9 and J is TRBJ2-5; 13 positions match TRBD2. The CDR3 loop spans 16 amino acids. J lost 5 bases, V lost 2 bases, and 6 bases had no gene match. Germline CDR1 SGDLS, CDR2 YYNGEE. The CDR3 reads CASSVGLAGVEETQYF. The CDR3 DNA is TGTGCCAGCAGCGTCGGACTAGCGGGAGTTGAGGAGACCCAGTACTTC. Based on the CDR3 plus reference TRBV9 and TRBJ2-5, the full variable domain is DSGVTQTPKHLITATGQRVTLRCSPRSGDLSVYWYQQSLDQGLQFLIQYYNGEERAKGNILERFSAQQFPDLHSELNLSSLELGDSALYFCASSVGLAGVEETQYFGPGTRLLVL.

The chain employs TRBV20-1 and TRBJ1-1, with unresolved D. The CDR3 extends over 11 amino acids. Per germline, CDR1 DFQATT and CDR2 SNEGSKA (reference sequence). V lost 5 bases to trimming and J lost 10 bases, with 14 bases between them. DNA for the CDR3: TGCAGTGCTCCTCGGGGATTCGGAGCTTTCTTT. It encodes CSAPRGFGAFF.

The chain combines TRBV19 with TRBJ2-3, with no clear D. This CDR3 region has 11 residues. Germline CDR1 and CDR2: LNHDA and SQIVND (reference sequence). Trimming pared 5 bases from V and 5 bases from J, leaving 5 bases between. Here the CDR3 reads CASSSGDTQYF. Here the CDR3 DNA reads TGTGCCAGTAGTTCGGGAGATACGCAGTATTTT.

The V and J genes are TRBV15 and TRBJ1-1; weak D call: TRBD1 (6 bases). V gave up 5 bases and J gave up 0 bases, with 13 bases separating them. Per the germline V gene, CDR1 is LNHNV and CDR2 is YYDKDF (reference sequence). This CDR3 has 15 amino acids. The CDR3 spells CATSVRTALNTEAFF. The CDR3 nucleotides read TGTGCCACCAGCGTCCGGACAGCTTTGAACACTGAAGCTTTCTTT.

This chain connects TRBV7-9 to TRBJ2-7, with D uncertain. V lost 5 bases and J lost 1, with 12 bases in between. Germline CDR1 SEHNR, CDR2 FQNEAQ (reference sequence). The CDR3 extends over 14 amino acids. Here the CDR3 reads CASSHRTMSYEQYF. For the CDR3, the DNA is TGTGCCAGCAGCCACCGGACCATGTCCTACGAGCAGTACTTC.